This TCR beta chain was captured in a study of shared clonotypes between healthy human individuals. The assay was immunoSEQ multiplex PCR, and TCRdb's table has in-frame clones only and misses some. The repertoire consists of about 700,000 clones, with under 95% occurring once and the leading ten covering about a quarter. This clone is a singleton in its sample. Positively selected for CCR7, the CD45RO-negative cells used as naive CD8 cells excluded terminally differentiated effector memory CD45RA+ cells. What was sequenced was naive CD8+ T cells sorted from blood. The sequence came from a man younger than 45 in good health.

CDR3 in DNA: TGTGCCAGCCCTGACGGGACTAGCGGGAGATGGTACTTC. As protein: CASPDGTSGRWYF. The rearrangement uses TRBV18 and TRBJ2-5, with 14 bases fitting TRBD2. CDR3 length: 13 residues. V shed 8 bases, J shed 13 bases, and the junction held 9 bases outside the gene matches. Germline V gene lookup returns CDR1 KGHSH and CDR2 LQKENI. Together with reference TRBV18 and TRBJ2-5, the CDR3 gives the full variable domain: NAGVMQNPRHLVRRRGQEARLRCSPMKGHSHVYWYRQLPEEGLKFMVYLQKENIIDESGMPKERFSAEFPKEGPSILRIQQVVRGDSAAYFCASPDGTSGRWYFGPGTRLLVL.